These 30 T cell receptor beta chains share one sample of origin, sequenced in a study of control samples from healthy donors and cancer patients. Sequenced by immunoSEQ multiplex PCR; TCRdb stores in-frame clones only, minus some. The sample lists 45,000 to 60,000 clones, 94% occurring once. Sequenced sample: blood. The receptor set was obtained from a man aged 25-45 years in good health.

J is TRBJ1-1 and V is TRBV19, with 7 bases that match TRBD1. V was pared by 4 bases and J by 0 bases, with 2 bases of the junction left unmatched. From germline, CDR1 is LNHDA and CDR2 SQIVND (reference sequence). The CDR3 loop spans 14 amino acids. The CDR3 loop is CASSTGQMNTEAFF. The CDR3 DNA follows: TGTGCCAGTAGTACGGGACAGATGAACACTGAAGCTTTCTTT.

This clone turned up a few times. This chain links TRBV7-9 with TRBJ1-1, with TRBD1 as a possible D gene (5 bases). The V end lost 5 bases, the J end lost 0 bases, and 13 bases lay between the germline ends. The germline gives CDR1 SEHNR, CDR2 FQNEAQ (reference sequence). This CDR3 is built from 15 residues. CDR3 region: CASSQDTRVNTEAFF. The CDR3 nucleotides are TGTGCCAGCAGCCAGGACACACGGGTGAACACTGAAGCTTTCTTT.

The chain carries TRBV6-6 and TRBJ2-1; TRBD2 agrees at 9 bases. The CDR3 length is 15 residues. Germline CDR1 reads MNHNY; CDR2 reads SVGAGI (reference sequence). With 2 bases clipped from V and 2 bases from J, the junction kept 1 base outside the gene matches. The CDR3 region has the DNA TGTGCCAGCAGTTACGGCGGGGGGGCCTACAATGAGCAGTTCTTC. It translates to CASSYGGGAYNEQFF.

V and J are TRBV30 and TRBJ1-1; D gene ambiguous. The CDR3 has 12 residues. Per the germline V gene, CDR1 is GTSNPN and CDR2 is SVGIG (reference sequence). V was clipped by 6 bases and J by 6 bases, with 14 bases between them. The CDR3 loop is CACCPGDAEAFF. In nucleotides, the CDR3 is TGTGCCTGCTGCCCGGGAGACGCTGAAGCTTTCTTT.

This clone has a handful of counts. V usage is TRBV4-3 and J usage is TRBJ2-7; 7 positions match TRBD1. The CDR3 is 15 amino acids. Germline V gene sequence: CDR1 LGHNA, CDR2 YSLEER. V lost 1 base to trimming and J lost 7 bases; unmatched junction nucleotides: 10. The CDR3 DNA is TGCGCCAGCAGCCAAGGAATAGGGGGCGCGAGGGAGCAGTACTTC. Its protein product is CASSQGIGGAREQYF.

The rearrangement links TRBV20-1 to TRBJ1-2; D remains ambiguous. V gave up 3 bases and J gave up 10 bases, with 12 bases separating them. This CDR3 is 11 amino acids long. Germline assignment: CDR1 DFQATT and CDR2 SNEGSKA (reference sequence). CDR3 coding DNA: TGCAGTGCTAGCAAACATTTCTACTACACCTTC. Protein sequence: CSASKHFYYTF.

The chain has TRBV28 and TRBJ1-3, with 8 bases matching TRBD1. With V trimmed by 2 bases and J by 4 bases, 1 base remained unmatched. Germline V gene sequence: CDR1 MDHEN, CDR2 SYDVKM. The CDR3 extends over 14 amino acids. The CDR3 DNA is TGTGCCAGCAGTTTAGGGGACAGGGGAAACACCATATATTTT. It is translated as CASSLGDRGNTIYF.

This chain links TRBV27 with TRBJ2-1, with unresolved D. V shed 3 bases and J shed 8 bases, with 8 bases lying between them. Germline V gene data show CDR1 as MNHEY and CDR2 as SMNVEV (reference sequence). The CDR3 loop spans 12 amino acids. The CDR3 DNA reads as TGTGCCAGCAGTTTTGACTCTGATGAGCAGTTCTTC. It yields the protein CASSFDSDEQFF.

The chain combines TRBV18 with TRBJ2-2; tentative D call: TRBD1 (6 bases). The V gene lost 2 bases and the J gene lost 1 base, with 11 bases spanning the gap. Germline CDR1 KGHSH, CDR2 LQKENI. The CDR3 loop spans 16 amino acids. CDR3 nucleotide sequence: TGTGCCAGCTCACCAGGACAGTTACAGAACACCGGGGAGCTGTTTTTT. It yields the protein CASSPGQLQNTGELFF.

The V gene is TRBV28, the J gene TRBJ2-1; perhaps D is TRBD1 or TRBD2 (5 bases each). The germline CDR1 and CDR2 sequences are MDHEN and SYDVKM. Trimming stripped 5 bases from V and 1 base from J, with 15 bases between. There are 16 residues in the CDR3. In nucleotides, the CDR3 is TGTGCCAGCAGTCCTGAGGGGCAGGGTTCCTACAATGAGCAGTTCTTC. Protein: CASSPEGQGSYNEQFF. The variable domain in full, completed from reference TRBV28 and TRBJ2-1, reads DVKVTQSSRYLVKRTGEKVFLECVQDMDHENMFWYRQDPGLGLRLIYFSYDVKMKEKGDIPEGYSVSREKKERFSLILESASTNQTSMYLCASSPEGQGSYNEQFFGPGTRLTVL.

The V and J genes are TRBV4-2 and TRBJ1-6, with D possibly matching TRBD1 (6 bases). CDR1 and CDR2 (germline): LGHNA, YNFKEQ. The CDR3 spans 16 residues. The germline V and J ends were trimmed by 0 bases and 9 bases, with 15 bases remaining between them. This CDR3 is CASSQDSGETISPLHF. The CDR3 DNA reads TGTGCCAGCAGCCAAGATTCAGGGGAGACGATTTCACCCCTCCACTTT.

The V and J genes are TRBV4-2 and TRBJ1-5; 8 bases are a match to TRBD1. This CDR3 is built from 17 residues. V was pared by 0 bases and J by 0 bases, with 4 bases of the junction left unmatched. From germline, CDR1 is LGHNA and CDR2 YNFKEQ. The CDR3 bases are TGTGCCAGCAGCCAAGAACAGGGGGGGAATAGCAATCAGCCCCAGCATTTT. This codes for CASSQEQGGNSNQPQHF.

This rearrangement joins TRBV7-3 to TRBJ1-1; TRBD1 might be the D (6 bases). This CDR3 region has 13 residues. Germline values: CDR1 SGHTA, CDR2 FQGTGA. V gave up 6 bases and J gave up 1 base, with 9 bases separating them. In DNA, the CDR3 is TGTGCCAGCAGACAGGACAGGAACACTGAAGCTTTCTTT. Translated: CASRQDRNTEAFF.

This clone was observed once. The J gene is TRBJ1-2, the V gene TRBV3-1 (or the pseudogene TRBV3-2); D gene unclear. Trimming removed 1 base from V and 8 bases from J, with 17 bases in between. Germline-derived CDR1 and CDR2 are LGHDT and YNNKEL (reference sequence). This CDR3 is 15 amino acids long. This chain's CDR3 is CASSQAGGLRGGYTF. The DNA of the CDR3 is TGTGCCAGCAGCCAAGCGGGAGGGCTCAGAGGCGGCTACACCTTC.

This rearrangement joins TRBV15 to TRBJ2-5; a possible D gene is TRBD2 (5 bases). Germline-derived CDR1 and CDR2 are LNHNV and YYDKDF (reference sequence). The CDR3 length is 15 residues. Trimming took off 0 bases at V and 9 bases at J, with 17 bases between the two ends. In nucleotides, the CDR3 is TGTGCCACCAGCAGAGAATTAAACGAGAGGGTGCCCCAGTACTTC. Amino acid sequence: CATSRELNERVPQYF. Full variable domain (rest looked up from reference TRBV15 and TRBJ2-5): DAMVIQNPRYQVTQFGKPVTLSCSQTLNHNVMYWYQQKSSQAPKLLFHYYDKDFNNEADTPDNFQSRRPNTSFCFLDIRSPGLGDTAMYLCATSRELNERVPQYFGPGTRLLVL.

The V and J genes are TRBV6-5 and TRBJ1-1, with TRBD1 matching over 7 bases. The CDR3 spans 15 residues. The germline CDR1 and CDR2 sequences are MNHEY and SVGAGI. V gave up 6 bases and J gave up 1 base; unmatched junction bases: 8. The DNA of the CDR3 is TGTGCCAGCAGACTAACAGGGGAAGGGAACACTGAAGCTTTCTTT. Translated, it gives CASRLTGEGNTEAFF.

The CDR3 protein is CASSLRAGFNEQFF. CDR3 in DNA: TGTGCCAGCAGCTTAAGGGCAGGGTTCAATGAGCAGTTCTTC. This chain connects TRBV7-3 to TRBJ2-1, with D possibly matching TRBD1 (5 bases). The V end lost 1 base, the J end lost 6 bases, and 10 bases lay between the germline ends. Germline V gives CDR1 SGHTA, CDR2 FQGTGA. CDR3 length: 14 amino acids.

The chain employs TRBV7-3 and TRBJ1-5, with D perhaps matching TRBD1 (5 bases). Deletions cut 0 bases from V and 5 bases from J, with 14 bases between. Germline V lookup: CDR1 SGHTA, CDR2 FQGTGA. This CDR3 is built from 16 residues. The CDR3 sequence is CASSLTLGGSHQPQHF. The DNA for the CDR3 is TGTGCCAGCAGCTTAACGTTGGGGGGGAGCCATCAGCCCCAGCATTTT.

The table lists this clone with a few counts. The CDR3 sequence: CASSISRDGTQYF. The DNA of the CDR3 is TGTGCCAGTAGTATTTCCAGGGATGGGACCCAGTACTTC. V is TRBV19 and J is TRBJ2-5; TRBD1 might be the D (5 bases). V shed 3 bases and J shed 7 bases, with 12 bases lying between them. Germline V gives CDR1 LNHDA, CDR2 SQIVND (reference sequence). The CDR3 contains 13 residues.

This sequence joins TRBV5-6 and TRBJ1-4; tentatively, D is TRBD1 (5 bases). Germline-derived CDR1 and CDR2 are SGHDT and YYEEEE. The V gene lost 3 bases and the J gene lost 6 bases, with 6 bases spanning the gap. The CDR3 consists of 12 residues. The CDR3 region has the DNA TGTGCCAGCAGCTGGGGGGATGAAAAACTGTTTTTT. Its protein is CASSWGDEKLFF.

V gene TRBV27 combines with J gene TRBJ2-6, with 7 bases matching TRBD1. V gave up 2 bases and J gave up 0 bases; unmatched junction bases: 7. Germline CDR1 is MNHEY and CDR2 is SMNVEV (reference sequence). The CDR3 runs 18 residues. CDR3: CASSLLGQSSSGANVLTF. CDR3 in DNA: TGTGCCAGCAGTTTACTGGGACAGAGTAGCTCTGGGGCCAACGTCCTGACTTTC.

The V call is TRBV27, the J call TRBJ1-1, with 7 bases identical to TRBD1. This CDR3 comprises 14 residues. The ends lost 6 bases at V and 8 bases at J; junction bases unmatched: 12. Germline V gene lookup returns CDR1 MNHEY and CDR2 SMNVEV (reference sequence). The CDR3 protein is CASRQGMLNPEAFF. CDR3 sequence (DNA): TGTGCCAGCAGACAGGGGATGTTGAATCCCGAAGCTTTCTTT.

The chain links TRBV9 to TRBJ1-1; tentative D call: TRBD1 (6 bases). The germline V gene encodes CDR1 SGDLS and CDR2 YYNGEE. CDR3 length equals 15 residues. Trimming pared 8 bases from V and 3 bases from J, leaving 20 bases between. As DNA, the CDR3 is TGTGCCAGTTCGACAGGTTCCCTTTTGTACACTGAAGCTTTCTTT. Its protein product is CASSTGSLLYTEAFF.

J is TRBJ2-1 and V is TRBV6-4; 9 nucleotides agree with TRBD1. This CDR3 has 14 amino acids. Germline CDR1 reads MRHNA; CDR2 reads SNTAGT. V trimming: 8 bases; J trimming: 6 bases; junction bases outside the gene matches: 8. Here the CDR3 DNA reads TGTGCCAGCCAGAGGGACAGGGAGGCCAATGAGCAGTTCTTC. Amino acids: CASQRDREANEQFF.

The V and J genes are TRBV14 and TRBJ2-7, with TRBD2 identical over 14 bases. After removal of 4 bases from V and 0 bases from J, the junction contained 17 bases not matched to a gene. The germline gives CDR1 SGHDN, CDR2 FVKESK. This CDR3 is 21 amino acids long. CDR3 in amino acids: CASSRSGTSGSPFLSSYEQYF. In DNA form, the CDR3 reads TGTGCCAGCAGCCGGTCCGGGACTAGCGGGAGCCCCTTTTTAAGCTCCTACGAGCAGTACTTC.

The chain recombines TRBV12-5 with TRBJ1-2; D uncertain. The germline V and J ends were trimmed by 5 bases and 1 base, with 17 bases remaining between them. Germline V gives CDR1 LGHNT, CDR2 FRNRAP. The length of the CDR3 is 16 residues. The chain's CDR3 is CASGPHSDFYNYGYTF. For the CDR3, the DNA is TGTGCTAGTGGTCCCCACTCAGACTTCTATAACTATGGCTACACCTTC.

The chain combines TRBV4-1 with TRBJ1-2; 8 bases are a match to TRBD1. Germline values: CDR1 MGHRA, CDR2 YSYEKL. The length of the CDR3 is 15 residues. Losses at the gene ends were 1 base for V and 8 bases for J; bases not matched to a gene: 9. For the CDR3, the DNA is TGCGCCAGCAGCCAAGCCGGGACAGGTGGGGGGGGCTACACCTTC. It codes for CASSQAGTGGGGYTF.

This chain uses TRBV2 with TRBJ2-6; D is uncertain. The V end lost 3 bases, the J end lost 0 bases, and 6 bases lay between the germline ends. From germline, CDR1 is SNHLY and CDR2 FYNNEI. The CDR3 covers 15 residues. The chain's CDR3 is CASSENSSGANVLTF. The CDR3 DNA reads TGTGCCAGCAGTGAGAACAGCTCTGGGGCCAACGTCCTGACTTTC.

This chain connects TRBV29-1 to TRBJ2-1, with TRBD2 identical over 9 bases. V shed 4 bases, J shed 4 bases, and the junction held 20 bases outside the gene matches. Germline CDR1 reads SQVTM; CDR2 reads ANQGSEA. There are 19 residues in the CDR3. The CDR3 DNA reads as TGCAGCGTTGGCCCCAGGAGTAGCGGGAGTAGGTTCGGGTACAATGAGCAGTTCTTC. Translating gives CSVGPRSSGSRFGYNEQFF.

The chain employs TRBV2 and TRBJ1-6, with D tentatively TRBD1 (6 bases). Germline V gives CDR1 SNHLY, CDR2 FYNNEI. The CDR3 consists of 16 residues. V shed 8 bases and J shed 3 bases, with 17 bases lying between them. CDR3 nucleotides: TGTGCCAGCGAGGATTGGACAGAGGACTATAATTCACCCCTCCACTTT. This encodes CASEDWTEDYNSPLHF. Together with reference TRBV2 and TRBJ1-6, the CDR3 gives the full variable domain: EPEVTQTPSHQVTQMGQEVILRCVPISNHLYFYWYRQILGQKVEFLVSFYNNEISEKSEIFDDQFSVERPDGSNFTLKIRSTKLEDSAMYFCASEDWTEDYNSPLHFGNGTRLTVT.